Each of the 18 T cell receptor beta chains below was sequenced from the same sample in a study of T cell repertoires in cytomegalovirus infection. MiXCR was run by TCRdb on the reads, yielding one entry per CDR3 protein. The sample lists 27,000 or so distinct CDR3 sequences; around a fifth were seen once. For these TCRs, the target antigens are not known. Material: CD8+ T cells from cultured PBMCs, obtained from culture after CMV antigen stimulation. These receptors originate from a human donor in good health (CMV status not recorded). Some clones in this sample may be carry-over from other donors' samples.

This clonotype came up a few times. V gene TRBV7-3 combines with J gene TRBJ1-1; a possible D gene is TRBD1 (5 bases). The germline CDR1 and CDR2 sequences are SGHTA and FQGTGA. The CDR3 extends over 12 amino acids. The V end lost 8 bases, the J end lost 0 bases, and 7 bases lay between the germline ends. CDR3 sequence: CASSGLNTEAFF. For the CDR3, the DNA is TGTGCCAGCTCGGGACTGAACACTGAAGCTTTCTTT.

Here the CDR3 DNA reads TGTGCCAGTACCCTCTCAATGAACACTGAAGCTTTCTTT. Amino acids: CASTLSMNTEAFF. V is TRBV19 and J is TRBJ1-1; no clear D gene. Germline-derived CDR1 and CDR2 are LNHDA and SQIVND (reference sequence). The CDR3 runs 13 residues. Trimming pared 7 bases from V and 0 bases from J, leaving 9 bases between.

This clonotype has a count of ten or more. CDR3 protein: CASSYSKGLVRDEQFF. The CDR3 bases are TGTGCCAGCAGTTACTCGAAGGGACTAGTGAGGGATGAGCAGTTCTTC. The chain carries TRBV6-5 and TRBJ2-1, with 8 bases matching TRBD2. The V gene end was trimmed by 0 bases and the J gene end by 8 bases; junction bases not matched to a gene: 9. The V gene's germline CDR1 is MNHEY and CDR2 SVGAGI. The CDR3 totals 16 residues.

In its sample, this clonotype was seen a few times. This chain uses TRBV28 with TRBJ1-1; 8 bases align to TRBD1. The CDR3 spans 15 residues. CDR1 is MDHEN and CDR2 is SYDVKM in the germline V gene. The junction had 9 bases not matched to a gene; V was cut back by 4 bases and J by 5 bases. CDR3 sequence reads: CASSSDRESRTEAFF. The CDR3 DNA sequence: TGTGCCAGCAGTTCGGACAGGGAATCGAGGACTGAAGCTTTCTTT.

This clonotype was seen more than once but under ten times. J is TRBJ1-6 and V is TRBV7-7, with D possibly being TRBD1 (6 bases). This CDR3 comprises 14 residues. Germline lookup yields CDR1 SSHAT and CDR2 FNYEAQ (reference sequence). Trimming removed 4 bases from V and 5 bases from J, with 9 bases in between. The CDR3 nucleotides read TGTGCCAGCAGCTACACAGGGCATAATTCACCCCTCCACTTT. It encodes CASSYTGHNSPLHF.

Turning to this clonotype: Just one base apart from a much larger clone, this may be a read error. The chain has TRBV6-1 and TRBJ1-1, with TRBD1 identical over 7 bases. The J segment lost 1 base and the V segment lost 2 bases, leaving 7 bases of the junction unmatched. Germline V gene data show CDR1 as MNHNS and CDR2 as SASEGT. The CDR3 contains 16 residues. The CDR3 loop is CASSEWDRTWNTEAFF. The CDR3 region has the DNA TGTGCCAGCAGTGAATGGGACAGAACATGGAACACTGAAGCTTTCTTT.

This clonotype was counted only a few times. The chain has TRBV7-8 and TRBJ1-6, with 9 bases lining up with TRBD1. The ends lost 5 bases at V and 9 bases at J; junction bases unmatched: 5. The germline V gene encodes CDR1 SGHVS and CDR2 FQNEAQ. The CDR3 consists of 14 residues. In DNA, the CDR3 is TGTGCCAGCAGCCTCCCGGGACAGGGTTCACCCCTCCACTTT. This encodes CASSLPGQGSPLHF.

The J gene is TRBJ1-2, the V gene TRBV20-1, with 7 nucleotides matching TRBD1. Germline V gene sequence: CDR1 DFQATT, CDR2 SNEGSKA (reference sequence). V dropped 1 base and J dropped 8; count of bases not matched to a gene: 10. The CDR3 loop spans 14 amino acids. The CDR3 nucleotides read TGCAGTGCTAGAGGACCCGACAGGGCCGACGGCTACACCTTC. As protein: CSARGPDRADGYTF.

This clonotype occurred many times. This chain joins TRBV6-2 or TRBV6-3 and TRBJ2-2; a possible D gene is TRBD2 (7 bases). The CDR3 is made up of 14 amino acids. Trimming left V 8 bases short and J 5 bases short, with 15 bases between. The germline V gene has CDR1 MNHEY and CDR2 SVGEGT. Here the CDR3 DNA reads TGTGCCAGCGGGGGGGGGGCCTGGACCGGGGAGCTGTTTTTT. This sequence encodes CASGGGAWTGELFF.

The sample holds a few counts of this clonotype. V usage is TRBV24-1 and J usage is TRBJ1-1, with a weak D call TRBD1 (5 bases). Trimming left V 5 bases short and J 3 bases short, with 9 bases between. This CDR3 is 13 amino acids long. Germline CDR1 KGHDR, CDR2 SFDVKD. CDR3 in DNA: TGTGCCACCAGTGGTCAGGGAGACACTGAAGCTTTCTTT. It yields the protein CATSGQGDTEAFF.

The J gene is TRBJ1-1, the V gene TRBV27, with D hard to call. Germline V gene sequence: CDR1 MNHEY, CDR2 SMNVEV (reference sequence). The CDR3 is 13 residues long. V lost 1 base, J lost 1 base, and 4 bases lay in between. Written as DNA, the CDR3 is TGTGCCAGCAGTTTATACTGGAACACTGAAGCTTTCTTT. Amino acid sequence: CASSLYWNTEAFF.

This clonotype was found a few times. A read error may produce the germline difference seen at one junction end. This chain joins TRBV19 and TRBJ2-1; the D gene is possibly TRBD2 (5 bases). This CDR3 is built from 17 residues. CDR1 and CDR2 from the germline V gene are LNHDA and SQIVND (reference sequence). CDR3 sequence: CASSLEEGWGSYNEQFF. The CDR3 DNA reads TGTGCCAGTAGTCTAGAAGAGGGATGGGGCTCCTACAATGAGCAGTTCTTC.

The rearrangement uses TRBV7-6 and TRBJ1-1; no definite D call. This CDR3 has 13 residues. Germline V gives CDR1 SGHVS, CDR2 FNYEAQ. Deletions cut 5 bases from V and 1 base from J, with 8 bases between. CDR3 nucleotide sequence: TGTGCCAGCAGCCCTCAGCCGAACACTGAAGCTTTCTTT. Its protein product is CASSPQPNTEAFF.

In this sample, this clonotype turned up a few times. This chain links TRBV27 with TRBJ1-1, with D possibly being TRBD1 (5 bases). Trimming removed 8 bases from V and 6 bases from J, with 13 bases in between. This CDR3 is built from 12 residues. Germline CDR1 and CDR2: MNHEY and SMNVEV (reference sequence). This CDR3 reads CASQGASPEAFF. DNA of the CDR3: TGTGCCAGCCAAGGGGCGTCTCCTGAAGCTTTCTTT.

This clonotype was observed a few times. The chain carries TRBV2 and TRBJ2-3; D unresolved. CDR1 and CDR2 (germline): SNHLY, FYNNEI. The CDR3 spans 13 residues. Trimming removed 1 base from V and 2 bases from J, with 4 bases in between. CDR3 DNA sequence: TGTGCCAGCAGTGAAGGGGCCACAGATACGCAGTATTTT. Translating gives CASSEGATDTQYF.

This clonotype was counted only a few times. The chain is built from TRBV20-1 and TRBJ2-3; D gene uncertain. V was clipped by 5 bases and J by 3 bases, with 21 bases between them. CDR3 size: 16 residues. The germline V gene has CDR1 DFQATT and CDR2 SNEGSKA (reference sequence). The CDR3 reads CSAYRGRGTTTDTQYF. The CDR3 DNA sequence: TGCAGTGCTTACCGAGGACGCGGCACAACGACAGATACGCAGTATTTT.

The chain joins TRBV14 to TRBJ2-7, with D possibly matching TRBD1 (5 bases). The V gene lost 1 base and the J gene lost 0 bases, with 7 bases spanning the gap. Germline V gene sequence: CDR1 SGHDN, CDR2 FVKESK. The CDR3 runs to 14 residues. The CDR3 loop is CASSQGGRSYEQYF. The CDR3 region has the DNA TGTGCCAGCAGCCAAGGGGGCCGCTCCTACGAGCAGTACTTC. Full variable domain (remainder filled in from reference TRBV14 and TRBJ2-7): EAGVTQFPSHSVIEKGQTVTLRCDPISGHDNLYWYRRVMGKEIKFLLHFVKESKQDESGMPNNRFLAERTGGTYSTLKVQPAELEDSGVYFCASSQGGRSYEQYFGPGTRLTVT.

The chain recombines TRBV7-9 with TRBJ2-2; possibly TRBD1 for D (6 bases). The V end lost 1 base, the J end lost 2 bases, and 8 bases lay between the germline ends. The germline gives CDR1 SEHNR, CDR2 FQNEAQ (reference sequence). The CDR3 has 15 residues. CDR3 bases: TGTGCCAGCAGCTTAGTGGACAGAAACACCGGGGAGCTGTTTTTT. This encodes CASSLVDRNTGELFF.